Sequencing of this T cell receptor beta chain was carried out in a study of T cell repertoires in ileal Crohn's disease. Study-wide background: The M6 sample came from neoterminal ileum during colonoscopy after surgery. The study's findings and limits: Compared with non-smokers, active smokers at surgery showed more clonal expansions.

As for time point: neoterminal ileum biopsy at postoperative endoscopy, about 6 months after surgery. From germline, CDR1 is LGHNA and CDR2 YNFKEQ. With 0 bases removed from V and 0 bases from J, the gap between germline ends came to 9 bases. The CDR3 consists of 16 residues. The protocol was immunoSEQ multiplex PCR, while the TCRdb copy is restricted to in-frame clones and leaves out a portion. There are roughly 60,000 clones in the sample; less than 90% occur only once, and around 2% lies in the top ten. Regarding this clone: Its target is not known.

The sample consisted of ileal tissue. The chain employs TRBV4-2 and TRBJ2-1; tentative D call: TRBD1 (5 bases). The clonotype was recovered from an adult with Crohn's disease. The CDR3 loop reads CASSQETASSYNEQFF. The CDR3 DNA sequence: TGTGCCAGCAGCCAAGAGACAGCTTCCTCCTACAATGAGCAGTTCTTC.